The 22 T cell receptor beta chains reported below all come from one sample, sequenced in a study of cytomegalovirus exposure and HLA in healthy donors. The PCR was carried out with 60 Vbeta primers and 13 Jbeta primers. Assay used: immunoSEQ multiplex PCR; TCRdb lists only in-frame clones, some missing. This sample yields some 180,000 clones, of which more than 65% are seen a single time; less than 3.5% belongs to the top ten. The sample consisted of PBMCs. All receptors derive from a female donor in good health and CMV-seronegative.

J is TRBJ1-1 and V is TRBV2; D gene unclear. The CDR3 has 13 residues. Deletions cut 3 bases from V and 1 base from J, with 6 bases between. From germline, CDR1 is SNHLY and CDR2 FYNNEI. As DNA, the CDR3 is TGTGCCAGCAGTGAGGGCACGAACACTGAAGCTTTCTTT. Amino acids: CASSEGTNTEAFF.

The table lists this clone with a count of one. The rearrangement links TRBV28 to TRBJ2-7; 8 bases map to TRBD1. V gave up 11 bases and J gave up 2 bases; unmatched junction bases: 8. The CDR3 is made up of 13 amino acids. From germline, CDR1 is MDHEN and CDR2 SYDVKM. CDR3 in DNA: TGTGCCTCACAAGACAGGGGCCCCTACGAGCAGTACTTC. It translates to CASQDRGPYEQYF.

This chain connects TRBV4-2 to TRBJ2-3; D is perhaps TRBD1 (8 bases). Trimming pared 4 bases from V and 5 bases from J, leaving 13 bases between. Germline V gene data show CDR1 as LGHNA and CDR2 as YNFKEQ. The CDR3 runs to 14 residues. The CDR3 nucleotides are TGTGCCAGCAGCCCGACAGGGGAGGGAGATACGCAGTATTTT. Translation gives CASSPTGEGDTQYF.

The CDR3 reads CASSLGAAELFF. The CDR3 DNA follows: TGTGCCAGCAGCTTAGGGGCAGCGGAGCTGTTTTTT. This sequence joins TRBV7-9 and TRBJ2-2; unclear D gene. In germline, CDR1 is SEHNR, CDR2 FQNEAQ (reference sequence). V was clipped by 1 base and J by 10 bases, with 7 bases between them. This CDR3 has 12 amino acids.

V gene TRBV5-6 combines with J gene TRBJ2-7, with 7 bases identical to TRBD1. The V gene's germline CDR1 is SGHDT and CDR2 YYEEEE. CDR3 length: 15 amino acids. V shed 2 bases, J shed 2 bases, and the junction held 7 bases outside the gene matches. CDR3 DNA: TGTGCCAGCAGCTTACTGGGACAGATCGCCTACGAGCAGTACTTC. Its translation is CASSLLGQIAYEQYF.

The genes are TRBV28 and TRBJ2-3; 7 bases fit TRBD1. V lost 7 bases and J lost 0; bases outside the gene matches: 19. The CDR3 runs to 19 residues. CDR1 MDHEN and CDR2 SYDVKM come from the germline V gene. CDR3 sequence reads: CASTGAGFTPGQSTDTQYF. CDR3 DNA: TGTGCCAGCACGGGTGCGGGTTTCACGCCGGGACAGAGCACAGATACGCAGTATTTT.

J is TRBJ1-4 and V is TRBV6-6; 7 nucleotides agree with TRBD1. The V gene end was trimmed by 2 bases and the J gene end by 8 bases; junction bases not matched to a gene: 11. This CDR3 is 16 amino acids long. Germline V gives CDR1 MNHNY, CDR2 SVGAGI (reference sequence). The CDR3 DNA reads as TGTGCCAGCAGTTACGGGGTAGGGACAGCTGACGAAAAACTGTTTTTT. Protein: CASSYGVGTADEKLFF.

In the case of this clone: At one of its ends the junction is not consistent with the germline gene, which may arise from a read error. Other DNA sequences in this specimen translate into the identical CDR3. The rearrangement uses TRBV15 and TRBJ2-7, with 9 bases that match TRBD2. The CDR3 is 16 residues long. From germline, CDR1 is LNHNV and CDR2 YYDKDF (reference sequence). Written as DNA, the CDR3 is TGTGCCACCAGCAGAGGTAGCGGGAGTTGGTCCTACGAACAGTACTTC. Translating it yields CATSRGSGSWSYEQYF.

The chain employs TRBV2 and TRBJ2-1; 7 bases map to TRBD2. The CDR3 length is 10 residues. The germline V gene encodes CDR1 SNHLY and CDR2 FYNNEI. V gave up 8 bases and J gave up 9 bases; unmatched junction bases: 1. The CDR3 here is CASSGGEQFF. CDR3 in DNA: TGTGCCAGCTCGGGGGGTGAGCAGTTCTTC.

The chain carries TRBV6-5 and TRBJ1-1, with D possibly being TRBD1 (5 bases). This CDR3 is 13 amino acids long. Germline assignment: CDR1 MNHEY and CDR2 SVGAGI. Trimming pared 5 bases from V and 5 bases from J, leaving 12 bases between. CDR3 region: CASSQIQGTEAFF. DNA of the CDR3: TGTGCCAGCAGTCAAATTCAGGGAACTGAAGCTTTCTTT.

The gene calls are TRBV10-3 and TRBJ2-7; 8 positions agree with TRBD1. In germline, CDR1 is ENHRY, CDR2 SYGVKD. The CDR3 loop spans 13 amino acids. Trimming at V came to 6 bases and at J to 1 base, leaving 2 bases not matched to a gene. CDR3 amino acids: CAIRDRGSYEQYF. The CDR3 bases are TGTGCCATCAGAGACAGGGGATCCTACGAGCAGTACTTC.

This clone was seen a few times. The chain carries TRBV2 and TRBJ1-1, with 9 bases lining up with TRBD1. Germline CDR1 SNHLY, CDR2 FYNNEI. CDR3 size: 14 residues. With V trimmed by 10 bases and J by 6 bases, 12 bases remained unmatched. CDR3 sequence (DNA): TGTGCCATCACCGACCGGGACAGGGACCCTGAAGCTTTCTTT. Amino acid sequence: CAITDRDRDPEAFF.

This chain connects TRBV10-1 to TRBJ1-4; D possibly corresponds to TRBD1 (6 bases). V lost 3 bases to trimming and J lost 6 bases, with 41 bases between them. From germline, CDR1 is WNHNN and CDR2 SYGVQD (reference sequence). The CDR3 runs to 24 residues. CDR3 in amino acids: CASSESPPGKETGRIFLVDEKLFF. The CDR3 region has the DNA TGCGCCAGCAGTGAATCCCCCCCCGGCAAGGAGACAGGAAGGATTTTTTTAGTGGATGAAAAACTGTTTTTT.

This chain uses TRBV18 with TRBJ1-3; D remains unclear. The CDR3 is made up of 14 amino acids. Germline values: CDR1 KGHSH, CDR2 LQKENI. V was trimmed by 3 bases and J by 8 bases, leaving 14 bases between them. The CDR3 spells CASSPRSSSDTIYF. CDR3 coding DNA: TGTGCCAGCTCACCGAGGAGCAGTTCGGACACCATATATTTT.

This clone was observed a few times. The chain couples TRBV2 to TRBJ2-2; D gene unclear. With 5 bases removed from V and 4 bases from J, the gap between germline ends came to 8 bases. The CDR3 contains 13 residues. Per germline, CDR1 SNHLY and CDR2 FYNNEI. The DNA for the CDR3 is TGTGCCAGCAGTCCCGGGTTCACCGGGGAGCTGTTTTTT. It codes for CASSPGFTGELFF. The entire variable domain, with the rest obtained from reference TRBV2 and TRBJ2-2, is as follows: EPEVTQTPSHQVTQMGQEVILRCVPISNHLYFYWYRQILGQKVEFLVSFYNNEISEKSEIFDDQFSVERPDGSNFTLKIRSTKLEDSAMYFCASSPGFTGELFFGEGSRLTVL.

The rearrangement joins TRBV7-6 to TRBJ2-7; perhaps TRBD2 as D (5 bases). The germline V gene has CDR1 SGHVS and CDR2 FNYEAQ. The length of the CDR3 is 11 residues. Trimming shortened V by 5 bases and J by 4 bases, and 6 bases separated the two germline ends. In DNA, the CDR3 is TGTGCCAGCAGCACGGGGTACGAGCAGTACTTC. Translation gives CASSTGYEQYF.

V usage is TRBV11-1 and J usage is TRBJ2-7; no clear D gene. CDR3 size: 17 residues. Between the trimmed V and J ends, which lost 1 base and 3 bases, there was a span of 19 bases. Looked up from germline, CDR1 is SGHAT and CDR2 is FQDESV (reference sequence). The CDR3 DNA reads TGTGCCAGCAGCTTAGGAGTCGCCGGCGGTTCCTACTACGAGCAGTACTTC. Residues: CASSLGVAGGSYYEQYF.

For the CDR3, the DNA is TGCGCCAGCAGCCAAGGAACAGGGCTCGGGGAGCTGTTTTTT. Translation gives CASSQGTGLGELFF. V usage is TRBV4-3 and J usage is TRBJ2-2; weak D call: TRBD1 (6 bases). The CDR3 is 14 residues long. Per germline, CDR1 LGHNA and CDR2 YSLEER. Trimming removed 1 base from V and 7 bases from J, with 10 bases in between.

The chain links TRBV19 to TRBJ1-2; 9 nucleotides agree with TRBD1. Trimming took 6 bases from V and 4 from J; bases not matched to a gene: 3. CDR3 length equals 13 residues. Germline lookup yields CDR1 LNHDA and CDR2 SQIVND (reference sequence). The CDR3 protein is CASRTGGVYGYTF. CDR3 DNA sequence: TGTGCCAGTAGAACAGGGGGCGTCTATGGCTACACCTTC.

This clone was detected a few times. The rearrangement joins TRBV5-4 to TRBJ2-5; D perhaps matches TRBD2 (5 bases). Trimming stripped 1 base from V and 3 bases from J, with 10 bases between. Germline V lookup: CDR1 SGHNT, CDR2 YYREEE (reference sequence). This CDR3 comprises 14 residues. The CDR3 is CASSLSSMEETQYF. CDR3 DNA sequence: TGTGCCAGCAGCTTGTCTAGCATGGAAGAGACCCAGTACTTC.

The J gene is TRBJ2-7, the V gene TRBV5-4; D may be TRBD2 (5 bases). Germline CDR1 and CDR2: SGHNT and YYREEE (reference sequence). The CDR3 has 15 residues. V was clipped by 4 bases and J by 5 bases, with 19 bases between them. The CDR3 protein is CASSQEEGSVNEQYF. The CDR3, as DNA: TGTGCCAGCAGCCAAGAAGAGGGATCGGTCAACGAGCAGTACTTC.

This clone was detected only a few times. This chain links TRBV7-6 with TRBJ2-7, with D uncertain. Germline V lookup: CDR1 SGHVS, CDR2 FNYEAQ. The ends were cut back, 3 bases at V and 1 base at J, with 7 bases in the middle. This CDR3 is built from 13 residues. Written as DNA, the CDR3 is TGTGCCAGCAGCTTCGACGGGTCCTACGAGCAGTACTTC. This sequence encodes CASSFDGSYEQYF.